A selection of T cell receptor beta chains follows, all from one sample in a study of PD-1 blockade in mismatch repair-deficient tumors. The repertoire was sequenced with immunoSEQ multiplex PCR; TCRdb's copy has only in-frame clones and lacks some. The table lists some 120,000 clones, around three quarters of them singletons, with 4.7% in the top ten. Material: peripheral blood, obtained just over 59 weeks after starting pembrolizumab. The receptor source for this set is an adult with mismatch repair-deficient cancer. Each CDR3 is given with its conserved first and last residue. D genes are given only for firm matches. Only some rows state a clone size, as once, few, many or a class for expanded clones.

j_call v_call clone_size d_call cdr3_nt cdr3_aa
TRBJ1-1 TRBV27 NA NA TGTGCCAGCAGTCCTCGGTCCGGCGCTCCTATGAACACTGAAGCTTTCTTT CASSPRSGAPMNTEAFF
TRBJ1-1 TRBV11-2 once NA TGTGCCAGCAGCTTTGTTTCCCGCGCAGGAGCCCCGAACACTGAAGCTTTCTTT CASSFVSRAGAPNTEAFF
TRBJ1-5 TRBV30 NA NA TGTGCCTGGAGCGGACTCCCGGGGAGCAATCAGCCCCAGCATTTT CAWSGLPGSNQPQHF
TRBJ2-7 TRBV7-2 NA NA TGTGCCAGCAGCCCGTCCCTCCTAAACGAGCAGTACTTC CASSPSLLNEQYF
TRBJ2-2 TRBV7-9 NA NA TGTGCCAGCAGAACGGGACAAGCGAGCACCGGGGAGCTGTTTTTT CASRTGQASTGELFF
TRBJ1-1 TRBV5-1 few NA TGCGCCAGCAGCTTGGAAGGGGTCGGATCTGAAGCTTTCTTT CASSLEGVGSEAFF
TRBJ2-1 TRBV7-3 once NA TGTGCCAGCAGCCCGGGACGAAGGAGCTCCTACAATGAGCAGTTCTTC CASSPGRRSSYNEQFF
TRBJ1-2 TRBV27 once NA TGTGCCAGCGGCAATTTCAACTATGGCTACACCTTC CASGNFNYGYTF
TRBJ2-2 TRBV7-6 NA TRBD2 TGTGCCAGCAGCTTAGTCGGGACTAGCGGGAGTGTCGCCGGGGAGCTGTTTTTT CASSLVGTSGSVAGELFF
TRBJ2-7 TRBV5-5 NA NA TGTGCCAGCAGCTTGGTCCCTTCGGGGAACGAGCAGTACTTC CASSLVPSGNEQYF
TRBJ2-7 TRBV11-3 NA TRBD2 TGTGCCAGCAGACCCGGGACTAGCGGCTCCTACGAGCAGTACTTC CASRPGTSGSYEQYF
TRBJ2-7 TRBV6-5 NA NA TGTGCCAGCAGTTACTCGGGGAGGAGGGACGACGAGCAGTACTTC CASSYSGRRDDEQYF
TRBJ1-5 TRBV6-6 NA NA TGTGCCAGCAGTTACTCCGCGGCGGGTCAGCCCCAGCATTTT CASSYSAAGQPQHF
TRBJ2-1 TRBV5-6 NA NA TGTGCCAGCAGCCGCGGTAGGAGCTATGAGCAGTTCTTC CASSRGRSYEQFF
TRBJ1-1 TRBV27 few NA TGTGCCAGCTTTTTCTTGGGGCGAGCTTTCTTT CASFFLGRAFF
TRBJ2-7 TRBV13 NA NA TGTGCCAGCAGCTTAGCATCCCCGGTACACGAGCAGTACTTC CASSLASPVHEQYF
TRBJ1-3 TRBV7-6 NA TRBD1 TGTGCCAGCAGCTTAGGACAGGGGATCGGAAACACCATATATTTT CASSLGQGIGNTIYF
TRBJ2-1 TRBV9 NA NA TGTGCCAGCAGCTTTTATTTCAATGAGCAGTTCTTC CASSFYFNEQFF
TRBJ2-7 TRBV4-2 NA TRBD1 TGTGCCAGCAGCCGAAAGACAGGGAACGGGGTAGACGAGCAGTACTTC CASSRKTGNGVDEQYF
TRBJ1-1 TRBV7-2 NA NA TGTGCCAGCAGCCAAGATGGACACCCGAACACTGAAGCTTTCTTT CASSQDGHPNTEAFF
TRBJ2-3 TRBV19 NA TRBD2 TGTGCCAGTAGTGGGCCCGGGACTAGCGGCACAGATACGCAGTATTTT CASSGPGTSGTDTQYF
TRBJ2-7 TRBV6-1 NA NA TGTGCCAGCACCGAGGGCCCCGCCTACGAGCAGTACTTC CASTEGPAYEQYF
TRBJ2-5 TRBV5-4 NA TRBD2 TGTGCCAGCAGCTTGGCGGCTAGCGGGCCGCAAGAGACCCAGTACTTC CASSLAASGPQETQYF
TRBJ2-3 TRBV7-8 NA NA TGTGCCAGCAGCTTAGTGGTACAGGATACGCAGTATTTT CASSLVVQDTQYF
TRBJ2-1 TRBV5-4 NA TRBD1 TGTGCCAGCAGGATTGACAGGGGGCGCAATGAGCAGTTCTTC CASRIDRGRNEQFF
TRBJ2-5 TRBV5-1 NA NA TGCGCCAGCAGCTTGGAAGAGGGAGAGACCCAGTACTTC CASSLEEGETQYF
TRBJ2-2 TRBV5-1 NA TRBD1 TGCGCCAGCAGCTTGGTTGGCAGGGGGCACACCGGGGAGCTGTTTTTT CASSLVGRGHTGELFF
TRBJ2-1 TRBV4-2 once TRBD2 TGTGCCAGCAGCCACGGGACTAGCGGGTTGGAGTGGGGTGAGCAGTTCTTC CASSHGTSGLEWGEQFF
TRBJ1-2 TRBV6-5 NA TRBD1 TGTGCCAGTAAGCCCCCGGGACAGGGAGGCTACACCTTC CASKPPGQGGYTF
TRBJ1-1 TRBV30 NA NA TGTGCCTGGAGGGCCCAGGTCAACACTGAAGCTTTCTTT CAWRAQVNTEAFF
TRBJ2-5 TRBV19 NA NA TGTGCCAGTAGTATAGCCGTGGGGGAGCAGACCCAGTACTTC CASSIAVGEQTQYF
TRBJ1-2 TRBV4-1 NA NA TGCGCCAGCAGCCTCCCGGGAGGTGGGGATGGCTACACCTTC CASSLPGGGDGYTF
TRBJ2-5 TRBV18 NA NA TGTGCCAGCTCACCGCAGGCGGGATCTGGAGAGACCCAGTACTTC CASSPQAGSGETQYF
TRBJ2-1 TRBV29-1 NA TRBD1 TGCAACATAGAGGGACAGGGTTACAATGAGCAGTTCTTC CNIEGQGYNEQFF
TRBJ1-4 TRBV9 NA NA TGTGCCAGCAGGCAGGTGACAGGTTTGGGAGAATCCCCGACGTTAATTGAAAAACTGTTTTTT CASRQVTGLGESPTLIEKLFF
TRBJ2-1 TRBV7-3 NA NA TGTGCCAGCAGCTTTGGACTGAGCTCCTACAATGAGCAGTTCTTC CASSFGLSSYNEQFF
TRBJ2-1 TRBV7-2 NA NA TGTGCCAGCAGCAACGCAGATCGTGAGCAGTTCTTC CASSNADREQFF
TRBJ2-1 TRBV25-1 NA TRBD1 TGTGCCAGCAGAGACAGGGTATGGGGCGGTGAGCAGTTCTTC CASRDRVWGGEQFF
TRBJ2-7 TRBV7-9 NA NA TGTGCCAGCAGCTTAGGTCCGGCGGGCAGCTCCTACGAGCAGTACTTC CASSLGPAGSSYEQYF
TRBJ2-1 TRBV7-2 once TRBD2 TGTGCCAGCAGCTTTCGTCGAGTTGGCGGGAGGGCCAATGAGCAGTTCTTC CASSFRRVGGRANEQFF
TRBJ2-5 TRBV6-6 few NA TGTGCCAGCAGTTACTCCACAGGGACCCAAGAGACCCAGTACTTC CASSYSTGTQETQYF
TRBJ2-2 TRBV5-5 NA NA TGTGCCAGCAGCGAGCTAGTCAACACCGGGGAGCTGTTTTTT CASSELVNTGELFF
TRBJ2-1 TRBV7-2 NA NA TGTGCCAGCAGCCGTCCTTACAATGAGCAGTTCTTC CASSRPYNEQFF
TRBJ2-2 TRBV28 NA TRBD2 TGTGCCATCTCGTCCGGGACTAGCGGGAGAGGGGGGGAGCTGTTTTTT CAISSGTSGRGGELFF
TRBJ2-7 TRBV30 NA NA TGTGCCTGGAGGGTACTAGGTGGCTCCTACGAGCAGTACTTC CAWRVLGGSYEQYF
TRBJ1-5 TRBV5-5 once NA TGTGCCAGCAGTCGAAGCGGACGGGAGAATCAGCCCCAGCATTTT CASSRSGRENQPQHF